This T cell receptor beta chain was found in a study of T cells in women clearing cervical HPV infection. Study conclusions and caveats: Cases and controls were distinguished at AUC 0.83 by richness and V genes.

Average input was around 1,300 ng genomic DNA for immunoSEQ TCR beta CDR3 amplification. Generated by immunoSEQ multiplex PCR, the TCRdb table keeps only in-frame clones and is missing some. The ten most abundant clones cover roughly 5.8% of a sample with some 41,000 clones. Germline CDR1 is MDHEN and CDR2 is SYDVKM. The CDR3 spans 13 residues. The V and J ends lost 6 bases and 5 bases respectively, with 14 bases between them. On this clone itself: Its target is unknown. The read halts 3 residues ahead of the CDR3 end, with the missing end drawn from the germline J gene.

The chain joins TRBV28 to TRBJ2-7; D gene unclear. The sequenced sample consisted of blood buffy coat. This receptor was identified in a woman aged 18-69 years with a cervical HPV16 infection that either progressed to CIN3+ or cleared (not recorded which). CDR3 DNA (partial): TGTGCCAGCAGCGAGCTAGTTTACAACGAG. It encodes CASSELVYNE. The full-length CDR3 reads as CASSELVYNEQYF.